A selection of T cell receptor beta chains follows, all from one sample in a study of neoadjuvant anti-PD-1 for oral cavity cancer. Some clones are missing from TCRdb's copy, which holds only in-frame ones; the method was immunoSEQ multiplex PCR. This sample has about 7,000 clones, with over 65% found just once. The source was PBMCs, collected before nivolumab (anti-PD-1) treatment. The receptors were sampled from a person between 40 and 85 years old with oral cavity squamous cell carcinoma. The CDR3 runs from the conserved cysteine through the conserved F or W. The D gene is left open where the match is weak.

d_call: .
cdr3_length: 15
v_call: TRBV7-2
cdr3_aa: CASSLEPSGKETQYF

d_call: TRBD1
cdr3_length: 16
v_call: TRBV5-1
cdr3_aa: CASSLAGTVNTDTQYF

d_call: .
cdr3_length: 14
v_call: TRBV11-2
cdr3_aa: CASSLDLGHNEQFF

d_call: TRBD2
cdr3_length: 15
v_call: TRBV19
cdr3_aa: CASSIGRGDTDTQYF

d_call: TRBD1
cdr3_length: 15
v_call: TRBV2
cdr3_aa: CASSLGQARLYGYTF

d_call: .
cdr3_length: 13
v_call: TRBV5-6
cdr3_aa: CASSPPGVTEAFF

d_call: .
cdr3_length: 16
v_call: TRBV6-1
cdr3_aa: CASSEAVGVRDNEQFF

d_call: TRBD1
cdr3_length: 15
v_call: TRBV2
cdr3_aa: CASRRGQGGIYEQYF

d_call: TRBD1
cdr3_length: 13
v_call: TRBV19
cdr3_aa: CASSMDRGYEQYF

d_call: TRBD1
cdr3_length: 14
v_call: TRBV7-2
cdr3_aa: CASSFFTGGDEQFF

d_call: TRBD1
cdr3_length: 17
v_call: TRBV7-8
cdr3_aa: CASSFLVGDRDTYGYTF

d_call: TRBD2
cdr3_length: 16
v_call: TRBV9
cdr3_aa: CASSVAASGVTGELFF

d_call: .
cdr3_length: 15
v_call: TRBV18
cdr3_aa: CASSPRVQGGNEQFF

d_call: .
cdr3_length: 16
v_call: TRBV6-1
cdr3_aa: CASSEAGGTGGETQYF

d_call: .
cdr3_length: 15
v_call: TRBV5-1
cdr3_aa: CASSPDGRVNTEAFF

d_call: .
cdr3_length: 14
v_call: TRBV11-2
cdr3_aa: CASSFRSNTGELFF

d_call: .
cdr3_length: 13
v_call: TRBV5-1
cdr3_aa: CASSPPVPGEQFF

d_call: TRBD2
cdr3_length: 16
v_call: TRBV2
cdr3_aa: CASNSGLAGGLYEQYF

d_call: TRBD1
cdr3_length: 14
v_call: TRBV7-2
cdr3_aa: CASSLRQGAGVLTF

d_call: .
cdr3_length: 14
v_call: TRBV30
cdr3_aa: CARLRGANTGELFF

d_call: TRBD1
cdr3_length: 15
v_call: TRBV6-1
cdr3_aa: CASSEGTGGSYEQYF

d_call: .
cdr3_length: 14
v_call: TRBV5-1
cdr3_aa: CASSVDRRNSPLHF

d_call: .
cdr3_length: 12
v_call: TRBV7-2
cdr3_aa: CASSFDTAAQYF

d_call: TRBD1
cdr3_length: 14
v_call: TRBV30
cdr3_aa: CAWSGQGRVTEAFF